The T cell receptor (beta chain) under discussion was sequenced for a study of regulatory T cells in long-lasting Graves disease. CDR1 and CDR2 (germline): MGHRA, YSYEKL. The CDR3 is made up of 14 amino acids. Losses at the gene ends were 6 bases for V and 5 bases for J; bases not matched to a gene: 6. Relying on iRepertoire HTBI primers and Arm-PCR of CDR3 regions, the team built TCR beta libraries. TCRdb redid the calling of the multiplex PCR reads with MiXCR, one entry per CDR3 protein. The data show 360,000 or so distinct CDR3 sequences, approximately 25% seen once. As for this clonotype: No antigen is known for it.

Study-wide results and limits: Graves' patients with persistent disease showed TCR diversity lower than patients newly diagnosed. With a few thousand shared public clonotypes, persistent patients exceeded new patients, who shared over 850.

Time point: persistent/refractory GD, antithyroid drugs over 5 years with positive TRAb. RNA extracted from PBMCs served as the sequencing template. The rearrangement joins TRBV4-1 to TRBJ2-2; 7 bases fit TRBD2. This specimen was peripheral blood mononuclear cells (PBMCs), taken when the disease was refractory, from a patient treated with antithyroid drugs. The receptor's source is a middle-aged woman with Graves disease. CDR3 in amino acids: CASRRGGVTGELFF. For the CDR3, the DNA is TGCGCCAGCAGGAGGGGAGGGGTTACCGGGGAGCTGTTTTTT.